The T cell receptor (beta chain) described here comes from a study of blood T cell repertoires in COVID-19. Method: immunoSEQ multiplex PCR; TCRdb's copy keeps in-frame clones and lacks some. The table includes 300,000 to 350,000 clones, over 70% detected once. There are 16 residues in the CDR3. The V segment lost 4 bases and the J segment 2 bases; nucleotides outside the gene matches: 5. Germline V CDR1 and CDR2: MNHEY, SMNVEV (reference sequence). The sample holds one count of this clone. This sequence joins TRBV27 and TRBJ2-1; 10 bases line up with TRBD2. Sequencing was carried out using PBMCs or T cells enriched from blood (not recorded which). This clonotype was obtained from a man aged 30-40 years who had recovered from COVID-19. CDR3 DNA sequence: TGTGCCAGCAGTTCCCCTAGCGGGGGCCCCTACAATGAGCAGTTCTTC. Its translation: CASSSPSGGPYNEQFF.